These 4 T cell receptor beta chains share one sample of origin, sequenced in a study of glioma-infiltrating T cells after dendritic cell vaccination. Assay: immunoSEQ multiplex PCR; the TCRdb copy retains only in-frame clones and omits some. The table has around 96,000 clones, about 80% seen once; the top ten hold roughly 5.6%. The source material was blood, sampled before dendritic cell vaccination. These receptors were obtained from a human donor with glioblastoma.

A single count supports this clone. The chain joins TRBV2 to TRBJ2-2; D might be TRBD2 (7 bases). Germline-derived CDR1 and CDR2 are SNHLY and FYNNEI. The CDR3 spans 15 residues. The V end lost 1 base, the J end lost 7 bases, and 13 bases lay between the germline ends. DNA of the CDR3: TGTGCCAGCAGTGAAGTGGGGGGGCGTGGCGGGGAGCTGTTTTTT. Protein product: CASSEVGGRGGELFF.

This chain connects TRBV6-1 to TRBJ1-2, with TRBD1 matching over 11 bases. Germline CDR1 reads MNHNS; CDR2 reads SASEGT. V lost 4 bases to trimming and J lost 4 bases; unmatched junction nucleotides: 2. CDR3 length equals 14 residues. The CDR3 nucleotides read TGTGCCAGCAGTGGGACAGGGGGCGGCTATGGCTACACCTTC. It specifies CASSGTGGGYGYTF.

This chain links TRBV19 with TRBJ1-2; 8 bases fit TRBD1. Germline V CDR1 and CDR2: LNHDA, SQIVND (reference sequence). Losses at the gene ends were 5 bases for V and 0 bases for J; bases not matched to a gene: 5. This CDR3 is 15 amino acids long. The CDR3 is CASSDTGGANYGYTF. The CDR3 nucleotides are TGTGCCAGTAGTGACACAGGGGGAGCTAACTATGGCTACACCTTC.

This chain uses TRBV19 with TRBJ1-2, with TRBD1 as a possible D gene (6 bases). The CDR3 has 14 amino acids. CDR1 LNHDA and CDR2 SQIVND come from the germline V gene (reference sequence). Trimming took off 3 bases at V and 14 bases at J, with 22 bases between the two ends. The CDR3, as DNA: TGTGCCAGTAGTATGCTACTAAGAACCTCAGGGGATACCTTC. Residues: CASSMLLRTSGDTF.